The 4 T cell receptor beta chains below come from one sample, sequenced in a study of blood T cell repertoires in COVID-19 (dated by TCRdb to about 2020). Library prep was done by the immunoSEQ multiplex PCR assay. TCRdb's version of the immuneACCESS table is confined to in-frame rearrangements and falls short of the full clone set. An unresolved V gene accounts for under half of the shortfall where checked; the remainder is of unknown origin. This sample holds 120,000 to 150,000 clones; roughly 78% were observed only once. Of the sample, approximately 14% is held by the ten largest clones. Sequencing was performed on peripheral blood. The source is a human donor with acute or convalescent COVID-19. The donor label of this sample is uncertain.

The CDR3 nucleotides are TGTGCCAGCAGTCGGGGACAGACCAAAGGGGAGCTGTTTTTT. Its protein is CASSRGQTKGELFF. J is TRBJ2-2 and V is TRBV6-2 or TRBV6-3; the match to TRBD1 covers 7 bases. V was clipped by 5 bases and J by 8 bases; unmatched bases: 8. Looked up from germline, CDR1 is MNHEY and CDR2 is SVGEGT. The CDR3 sequence is 14 residues long.

V gene TRBV19 combines with J gene TRBJ1-1, with 8 nucleotides matching TRBD1. The CDR3 extends over 14 amino acids. Trimming at V came to 7 bases and at J to 2 bases, leaving 6 bases not matched to a gene. Germline V gives CDR1 LNHDA, CDR2 SQIVND (reference sequence). The CDR3 bases are TGTGCCAGTAAACGGACAGGGCGAAACACTGAAGCTTTCTTT. This codes for CASKRTGRNTEAFF.

The rearrangement joins TRBV5-1 to TRBJ1-1; D is perhaps TRBD1 (5 bases). V was cut by 0 bases and J by 0 bases, with 12 bases left in between. Germline CDR1 SGHRS, CDR2 YFSETQ. The CDR3 sequence is 16 residues long. The CDR3, as DNA: TGCGCCAGCAGCTTGGACCCGACAGTCATGAACACTGAAGCTTTCTTT. Residues: CASSLDPTVMNTEAFF.

As for this clone: Different DNA sequences within this sample yield the same CDR3. The chain couples TRBV9 to TRBJ1-1; 10 bases align to TRBD1. J gave up 0 bases and V 0 bases, and 2 bases lay outside the gene matches. CDR1 and CDR2 (germline): SGDLS, YYNGEE. CDR3 size: 16 residues. CDR3 bases: TGTGCCAGCAGCGTAGGGACAGGGGGAATGAACACTGAAGCTTTCTTT. Its translation: CASSVGTGGMNTEAFF.